Sequencing of this T cell receptor (beta chain) was carried out in a study of regulatory T cells in long-lasting Graves disease. Study-level points and caveats: Persistent disease exhibited a predilection for TRBV28, TRBJ1-2 and TRBJ2-5. Patients with persistent disease shared under 3,500 public clonotypes, outpacing the approximately 920 shared by new patients. Persistent Graves' patients showed a TCR diversity that was lower than that of newly diagnosed ones.

Investigators prepared the TCR beta libraries by applying iRepertoire HTBI primers and Arm-PCR of CDR3 regions. TCRdb re-called the multiplex PCR reads through MiXCR, storing one row per CDR3 protein. This sample has about 620,000 distinct CDR3 sequences, with roughly 16% found just once. This clonotype was found a few times. The antigen remains undetermined. Stated time point: newly diagnosed GD, antithyroid drugs for less than 3 months. Scientists built the TCR library using RNA that was extracted from PBMCs. Trimming took 4 bases from V and 0 from J, leaving 10 bases between them. This CDR3 comprises 14 residues. Germline CDR1 and CDR2: DFQATT and SNEGSKA (reference sequence). The sample was also linked to a second study, of T cells in Graves' hyperthyroidism and ophthalmopathy. Per that paper: First-round RT-PCR targeting the TCR CDR3 was performed with the HTBI primer set.

V usage is TRBV20-1 and J usage is TRBJ1-5; perhaps TRBD1 as D (6 bases). Sequenced here: peripheral blood mononuclear cells (PBMCs), sampled at new diagnosis, from a patient treated with antithyroid drugs. The sequence was obtained from a woman aged 25 to 39 with Graves disease. The DNA of the CDR3 is TGCAGTGCTACGGACAGTTATAGCAATCAGCCCCAGCATTTT. Amino acids: CSATDSYSNQPQHF.